This TCR beta chain came from a study of T cell responses to AZD1222 COVID-19 vaccine. Study-level results: Nearly half of unique spike-specific TCRs reportedly avoided B.1.351 and B.1.1.7 mutated regions. It was only after the peak T cell response that any repertoires were sampled. Spike was spanned by vaccine-associated CD4 TCRs, with dominance at 160-218 and 743-854.

TCRdb's copy holds only in-frame clones and misses some; the assay was immunoSEQ multiplex PCR. The table records under 150,000 clones, roughly 90% of them present only once. Of note for this clone: Its antigen is still unknown.

The V end was cut by 2 bases, the J end by 2 bases, with 13 bases between. CDR3 length: 15 amino acids. CDR1 and CDR2 (germline): MNHEY, SVGEGT. The rearrangement uses TRBV6-2 or TRBV6-3 and TRBJ2-7; tentative D call: TRBD2 (6 bases). The origin of this receptor is an adult in good health. The sample in question was peripheral blood, obtained on day 0 of AZD1222 vaccination. In DNA form, the CDR3 reads TGTGCCAGCAGTTACGGGACTCGAACTACCTACGAGCAGTACTTC. It specifies CASSYGTRTTYEQYF.